The subject of this entry is one TCR beta chain. The data are from a study of blood T cell repertoires in COVID-19. As for the study in general: Collection of acute and convalescent COVID-19 samples took place in the United States, Italy and Spain.

Original analysis: For nucleated cells, counts were estimated from reference gene primer amplification. Data came from immunoSEQ multiplex PCR; TCRdb stores just in-frame clones and leaves some out. V and J calls plus clone size are reproduced from that table; the DNA served to infer D and trimming. The data hold some 330,000 clones, with 80% to 85% observed a single time. Trimming took 0 bases from V and 4 from J, leaving 10 bases between them. The CDR3 consists of 14 residues. Germline assignment: CDR1 SGHRS and CDR2 YFSETQ. The receptor's source is a woman aged 45-60 years who had recovered from COVID-19. The sequenced sample was PBMCs or T cells enriched from blood (not recorded which). The chain couples TRBV5-1 to TRBJ1-2; possible D gene TRBD1, 6 bases. The CDR3 bases are TGCGCCAGCAGCTTGGACAGGGTAATCTATGGCTACACCTTC. Residues: CASSLDRVIYGYTF.